The 32 T cell receptor beta chains given below trace back to one sample, sequenced in a study of blood T cell repertoires in COVID-19. The assay was immunoSEQ multiplex PCR, and TCRdb's table has in-frame clones only and misses some. The sample lists some 200,000 clones; 70% to 90% were seen once. Specimen: peripheral blood. These receptors originate from a woman in her seventies with COVID-19, enrolled during active disease.

The chain is built from TRBV9 and TRBJ1-6; TRBD1 matches at 8 bases. The junction had 5 bases not matched to a gene; V was cut back by 3 bases and J by 6 bases. Per the germline V gene, CDR1 is SGDLS and CDR2 is YYNGEE. The CDR3 covers 15 residues. CDR3 protein: CASSATGGINSPLHF. DNA of the CDR3: TGTGCCAGCAGCGCCACAGGGGGTATTAATTCACCCCTCCACTTT.

This clone was counted once. V gene TRBV7-9 combines with J gene TRBJ1-3; TRBD1 matches at 8 bases. The CDR3 length is 17 residues. V was pared by 5 bases and J by 0 bases, with 9 bases of the junction left unmatched. Germline V CDR1 and CDR2: SEHNR, FQNEAQ (reference sequence). CDR3 protein: CASSPRGTGASGNTIYF. The DNA for the CDR3 is TGTGCCAGCAGCCCCCGGGGGACAGGCGCCTCTGGAAACACCATATATTTT.

This clone was detected a few times. The junction shows a germline mismatch at one end, possibly a read error. This chain uses TRBV7-7 with TRBJ2-2; 9 bases are shared with TRBD2. The CDR3 is 15 amino acids. Germline CDR1 and CDR2: SSHAT and FNYEAQ (reference sequence). For the CDR3, the DNA is TGTGCTAGCAGCTCCCTTAGCGGGAGTACCGGGGAGCTGTTTTTT. Protein product: CASSSLSGSTGELFF.

J is TRBJ1-2 and V is TRBV6-6, with TRBD1 matching 7 bases. V lost 0 bases to trimming and J lost 8 bases; unmatched junction nucleotides: 6. The CDR3 loop spans 14 amino acids. Germline V gene lookup returns CDR1 MNHNY and CDR2 SVGAGI (reference sequence). The CDR3 here is CASSYSLTGLGYTF. In DNA, the CDR3 is TGTGCCAGCAGTTACTCTCTGACAGGGTTAGGCTACACCTTC.

The chain combines TRBV4-2 with TRBJ2-3; 12 nucleotides match TRBD2. In germline, CDR1 is LGHNA, CDR2 YNFKEQ. Trimming cost V 0 bases and J 11 bases; bases outside gene matches: 9. The length of the CDR3 is 16 residues. Here the CDR3 DNA reads TGTGCCAGCAGCCAAGAGTCTAGCGGGAGGGGGTATGTGCAGTATTTT. Amino acids: CASSQESSGRGYVQYF.

Note on this clone: Other DNA sequences in this specimen translate into the identical CDR3. The gene calls are TRBV7-3 and TRBJ2-3, with no clear D. Trimming stripped 1 base from V and 1 base from J, with 6 bases between. The CDR3 spans 14 residues. CDR1 is SGHTA and CDR2 is FQGTGA in the germline V gene. The CDR3 loop is CASSLSPGTDTQYF. In nucleotides, the CDR3 is TGTGCCAGCAGCTTAAGTCCCGGCACAGATACGCAGTATTTT.

This clone turned up a few times. The J gene is TRBJ2-2, the V gene TRBV7-9; D perhaps matches TRBD1 (6 bases). CDR3 length equals 13 residues. Germline CDR1 and CDR2: SEHNR and FQNEAQ (reference sequence). The V end was cut by 7 bases, the J end by 4 bases, with 10 bases between. CDR3 protein: CASTQGPTGELFF. CDR3 nucleotide sequence: TGTGCCAGCACCCAGGGGCCCACCGGGGAGCTGTTTTTT.

V and J are TRBV10-3 and TRBJ2-7; 7 nucleotides align to TRBD1. The V and J ends lost 6 bases and 1 base, in that order; junction bases with no gene match: 6. The CDR3 covers 14 residues. Looked up from germline, CDR1 is ENHRY and CDR2 is SYGVKD. The CDR3, as DNA: TGTGCCATCAGCGATCCGGGACAGTCCTACGAGCAGTACTTC. Its protein product is CAISDPGQSYEQYF.

Note on this clone: At the DNA level, this CDR3 is encoded by other sequences in the same sample as well. This chain links TRBV7-3 with TRBJ2-2, with TRBD1 identical over 9 bases. V was pared by 5 bases and J by 5 bases, with 6 bases of the junction left unmatched. Germline CDR1 SGHTA, CDR2 FQGTGA. This CDR3 region has 15 residues. CDR3 amino acids: CASSVGQGNTGELFF. CDR3 coding DNA: TGTGCCAGCAGCGTCGGACAGGGGAATACCGGGGAGCTGTTTTTT.

The rearrangement joins TRBV29-1 to TRBJ1-2; tentative D call: TRBD1 (6 bases). Trimming stripped 3 bases from V and 4 bases from J, with 15 bases between. Germline CDR1 is SQVTM and CDR2 is ANQGSEA. The CDR3 runs to 14 residues. This chain's CDR3 is CSVEATGPFYGYTF. Written as DNA, the CDR3 is TGCAGCGTTGAGGCGACAGGTCCCTTCTATGGCTACACCTTC.

The CDR3 protein is CASSRTLSGNTIYF. DNA of the CDR3: TGTGCCAGCAGCCGGACACTCTCTGGAAACACCATATATTTT. This chain connects TRBV7-2 to TRBJ1-3, with a tentative D call TRBD1 (5 bases). This CDR3 spans 14 amino acids. Germline V gene sequence: CDR1 SGHTA, CDR2 FQGNSA. Between the trimmed V and J ends, which lost 5 bases and 0 bases, there was a span of 8 bases.

The rearrangement links TRBV3-1 (or the pseudogene TRBV3-2) to TRBJ2-7; 7 bases line up with TRBD1. The germline V gene has CDR1 LGHDT and CDR2 YNNKEL (reference sequence). The CDR3 has 14 amino acids. Trimming at V came to 5 bases and at J to 0 bases, leaving 4 bases not matched to a gene. The CDR3 loop is CASSGTASSYEQYF. For the CDR3, the DNA is TGTGCCAGCAGCGGGACAGCAAGCTCCTACGAGCAGTACTTC.

This chain joins TRBV6-1 and TRBJ1-3; D is possibly TRBD1 (5 bases). Trimming took off 2 bases at V and 4 bases at J, with 9 bases between the two ends. This CDR3 has 14 residues. Germline values: CDR1 MNHNS, CDR2 SASEGT. The CDR3 protein is CASSEQGHGNTIYF. Written as DNA, the CDR3 is TGTGCCAGCAGTGAACAGGGTCACGGAAACACCATATATTTT.

The chain joins TRBV19 to TRBJ2-5; 11 bases fit TRBD1. Trimming removed 0 bases from V and 5 bases from J; junction bases left unmatched: 5. Germline CDR1 LNHDA, CDR2 SQIVND (reference sequence). The CDR3 has 16 amino acids. In DNA form, the CDR3 reads TGTGCCAGTAGTATAGAGAGGACAGGGGGCGTGGAGACCCAGTACTTC. Translating gives CASSIERTGGVETQYF.

V is TRBV5-4 and J is TRBJ1-3; perhaps TRBD1 as D (6 bases). The CDR3 runs 16 residues. Trimming shortened V by 4 bases and J by 0 bases, and 14 bases separated the two germline ends. Germline V CDR1 and CDR2: SGHNT, YYREEE (reference sequence). The CDR3, as DNA: TGTGCCAGCAGCGCTGGACAGTTAGTCTCTGGAAACACCATATATTTT. Residues: CASSAGQLVSGNTIYF.

The chain joins TRBV4-3 to TRBJ2-5; D might be TRBD1 (5 bases). There are 15 residues in the CDR3. Germline V gene lookup returns CDR1 LGHNA and CDR2 YSLEER. The V and J ends lost 1 base and 4 bases respectively, with 13 bases between them. CDR3 residues: CASSQGSRQGETQYF. CDR3 sequence (DNA): TGCGCCAGCAGCCAAGGGAGTCGGCAGGGAGAGACCCAGTACTTC.

This clone was seen a handful of times. The V gene is TRBV5-5, the J gene TRBJ2-7; D gene unclear. The ends were cut back, 0 bases at V and 0 bases at J, with 4 bases in the middle. CDR3 length equals 13 residues. Germline CDR1 is SGHKS and CDR2 is YYEKEE (reference sequence). CDR3 DNA sequence: TGTGCCAGCAGCTTGGCCCACTCCTACGAGCAGTACTTC. Encoded protein: CASSLAHSYEQYF. Looking up the rest from reference TRBV5-5 and TRBJ2-7 gives the full variable domain: DAGVTQSPTHLIKTRGQQVTLRCSPISGHKSVSWYQQVLGQGPQFIFQYYEKEERGRGNFPDRFSARQFPNYSSELNVNALLLGDSALYLCASSLAHSYEQYFGPGTRLTVT.

This rearrangement joins TRBV7-2 to TRBJ1-3; D gene uncertain. Looked up from germline, CDR1 is SGHTA and CDR2 is FQGNSA. V lost 2 bases to trimming and J lost 3 bases, with 8 bases between them. The CDR3 contains 14 residues. CDR3 DNA sequence: TGTGCCAGCAGCTTAAAAGGAGGTGGAAACACCATATATTTT. Amino acid sequence: CASSLKGGGNTIYF. Together with reference TRBV7-2 and TRBJ1-3, the CDR3 gives the full variable domain: GAGVSQSPSNKVTEKGKDVELRCDPISGHTALYWYRQSLGQGLEFLIYFQGNSAPDKSGLPSDRFSAERTGGSVSTLTIQRTQQEDSAVYLCASSLKGGGNTIYFGEGSWLTVV.

Worth noting for this clone: Other DNA sequences in this specimen translate into the identical CDR3. The chain carries TRBV7-8 and TRBJ1-1, with 8 bases fitting TRBD1. The germline CDR1 and CDR2 sequences are SGHVS and FQNEAQ. The trim removed 3 bases at V and 1 base at J, leaving 1 base unmatched. The CDR3 runs to 14 residues. The CDR3 here is CASSFGQGNTEAFF. CDR3 bases: TGTGCCAGCAGCTTCGGACAGGGGAACACTGAAGCTTTCTTT. The entire variable domain, with the rest obtained from reference TRBV7-8 and TRBJ1-1, is as follows: GAGVSQSPRYKVAKRGQDVALRCDPISGHVSLFWYQQALGQGPEFLTYFQNEAQLDKSGLPSDRFFAERPEGSVSTLKIQRTQQEDSAVYLCASSFGQGNTEAFFGQGTRLTVV.

The chain carries TRBV19 and TRBJ1-2, with 10 bases lining up with TRBD1. The germline V gene encodes CDR1 LNHDA and CDR2 SQIVND (reference sequence). Trimming removed 5 bases from V and 3 bases from J; junction bases left unmatched: 9. CDR3 length equals 16 residues. CDR3 residues: CASSLRTGGADYGYTF. Written as DNA, the CDR3 is TGTGCCAGTAGTCTCCGGACAGGGGGGGCGGACTATGGCTACACCTTC.

The genes are TRBV5-1 and TRBJ2-3, with 9 positions matching TRBD2. The CDR3 spans 14 residues. Germline V lookup: CDR1 SGHRS, CDR2 YFSETQ. V was pared by 4 bases and J by 11 bases, with 11 bases of the junction left unmatched. The CDR3: CASSPLGIAGEQYF. CDR3 sequence (DNA): TGCGCCAGCAGCCCGCTAGGTATAGCGGGGGAGCAGTATTTT.

This clone was counted once. V is TRBV29-1 and J is TRBJ2-3, with unresolved D. CDR3 size: 14 residues. Germline V gene lookup returns CDR1 SQVTM and CDR2 ANQGSEA. Trimming removed 8 bases from V and 7 bases from J, with 22 bases in between. The CDR3 region has the DNA TGCAGCTCACGTTCAGATTACCCCCCCTATACGCAGTATTTT. This sequence encodes CSSRSDYPPYTQYF.

The chain has TRBV12-5 and TRBJ2-3; the match to TRBD2 covers 12 bases. With V trimmed by 0 bases and J by 0 bases, 10 bases remained unmatched. The germline V gene encodes CDR1 LGHNT and CDR2 FRNRAP. The CDR3 is 20 amino acids. The CDR3 reads CASGLVTLAGGPFSTDTQYF. CDR3 DNA: TGTGCTAGTGGTTTGGTAACTCTAGCGGGAGGGCCTTTCAGCACAGATACGCAGTATTTT.

The J gene is TRBJ2-3, the V gene TRBV25-1; 10 positions match TRBD1. This CDR3 contains 15 residues. The V and J ends lost 5 bases and 6 bases, in that order; junction bases with no gene match: 8. In germline, CDR1 is MGHDK, CDR2 SYGVNS. CDR3 bases: TGTGCCAGCAGTCAGACAGGGGGCGGCGGGGATACGCAGTATTTT. It is translated as CASSQTGGGGDTQYF. The full variable domain, completed using reference TRBV25-1 and TRBJ2-3, is EADIYQTPRYLVIGTGKKITLECSQTMGHDKMYWYQQDPGMELHLIHYSYGVNSTEKGDLSSESTVSRIRTEHFPLTLESARPSHTSQYLCASSQTGGGGDTQYFGPGTRLTVL.

V and J are TRBV12-3 or TRBV12-4 and TRBJ2-3, with D uncertain. This CDR3 contains 12 residues. The ends were cut back, 7 bases at V and 2 bases at J, with 7 bases in the middle. CDR3 in DNA: TGTGCCAGCATCGGGTACACAGATACGCAGTATTTT. This encodes CASIGYTDTQYF.

The CDR3: CASSPAVRGQSYNSPLHF. The DNA for the CDR3 is TGTGCCAGCTCACCGGCGGTCAGGGGGCAATCCTATAATTCACCCCTCCACTTT. The rearrangement uses TRBV18 and TRBJ1-6; 8 bases match TRBD1. V was pared by 3 bases and J by 1 base, with 8 bases of the junction left unmatched. Germline V gene sequence: CDR1 KGHSH, CDR2 LQKENI. The CDR3 totals 18 residues. Full variable domain (outside the CDR3, taken from reference TRBV18 and TRBJ1-6): NAGVMQNPRHLVRRRGQEARLRCSPMKGHSHVYWYRQLPEEGLKFMVYLQKENIIDESGMPKERFSAEFPKEGPSILRIQQVVRGDSAAYFCASSPAVRGQSYNSPLHFGNGTRLTVT.

The V gene is TRBV19, the J gene TRBJ2-5; 7 bases agree with TRBD1. Germline V lookup: CDR1 LNHDA, CDR2 SQIVND (reference sequence). The CDR3 spans 13 residues. Trimming removed 6 bases from V and 4 bases from J; junction bases left unmatched: 5. CDR3 nucleotides: TGTGCCAGTAGCCCGACAGGGCCAGAGACCCAGTACTTC. Translation: CASSPTGPETQYF.

The chain couples TRBV11-3 to TRBJ2-5, with 7 nucleotides matching TRBD1. CDR3 length equals 17 residues. V lost 1 base, J lost 0 bases, and 8 bases stayed unmatched. CDR1 and CDR2 from the germline V gene are SGHNT and YENEEA. DNA of the CDR3: TGTGCCAGCAGCTTAGTTCGGGACAGCTTATACCAAGAGACCCAGTACTTC. It translates to CASSLVRDSLYQETQYF.

The genes are TRBV7-2 and TRBJ2-5; maybe TRBD1 (6 bases). Trimming left V 5 bases short and J 1 base short, with 11 bases between. The CDR3 has 14 amino acids. Germline CDR1 SGHTA, CDR2 FQGNSA. CDR3 in DNA: TGTGCCAGCAGCCAGGACAGAGTCCAAGAGACCCAGTACTTC. Translating it yields CASSQDRVQETQYF. The full variable domain, rest sourced from reference TRBV7-2 and TRBJ2-5, is GAGVSQSPSNKVTEKGKDVELRCDPISGHTALYWYRQSLGQGLEFLIYFQGNSAPDKSGLPSDRFSAERTGGSVSTLTIQRTQQEDSAVYLCASSQDRVQETQYFGPGTRLLVL.

The chain recombines TRBV7-6 with TRBJ1-1; D gene unclear. The CDR3 loop spans 13 amino acids. V lost 6 bases, J lost 1 base, and 9 bases lay in between. Germline V lookup: CDR1 SGHVS, CDR2 FNYEAQ. The CDR3 region has the DNA TGTGCCAGCAGTTATCAGGCGAACACTGAAGCTTTCTTT. Protein sequence: CASSYQANTEAFF.

The CDR3 loop reads CASSPAGISHTEAFF. CDR3 sequence (DNA): TGTGCCAGCAGCCCGGCGGGGATTTCGCACACTGAAGCTTTCTTT. The chain is built from TRBV13 and TRBJ1-1; no definite D call. This CDR3 has 15 amino acids. Germline loops: CDR1 PRHDT, CDR2 FYEKMQ (reference sequence). Trimming removed 5 bases from V and 3 bases from J, with 16 bases in between.

This clone was detected once. This chain joins TRBV19 and TRBJ1-1; 9 positions match TRBD1. The ends lost 3 bases at V and 3 bases at J; junction bases unmatched: 8. The germline CDR1 and CDR2 sequences are LNHDA and SQIVND (reference sequence). CDR3 length equals 16 residues. The CDR3 is CASSISDRGRDTEAFF. The CDR3 region has the DNA TGTGCCAGTAGTATTTCCGACAGGGGGAGGGACACTGAAGCTTTCTTT.